Below are 21 T cell receptor beta chains sequenced from a single sample in a study of breast tumors, draining lymph nodes, adjacent tissues. TCRdb re-called the multiplex PCR reads with MiXCR, one entry per CDR3 protein. The sample contains more than 200,000 distinct CDR3 sequences, 32% of which appear only once. Axillary draining lymph nodes of breast cancer patients supplied the node samples. Specimen: axillary lymph node tissue. The receptors shown here come from a female donor with breast cancer. Some clones in this sample may be carry-over from other donors' samples.

This clonotype was detected many times. The chain links TRBV6-2 or TRBV6-3 to TRBJ2-5, with a weak D call TRBD1 (6 bases). Germline V lookup: CDR1 MNHEY, CDR2 SVGEGT. The ends were cut back, 4 bases at V and 5 bases at J, with 11 bases in the middle. The length of the CDR3 is 13 residues. The CDR3 DNA reads TGTGCCAGCAGTTCAACAGGGATCGAGACCCAGTACTTC. This gives the protein CASSSTGIETQYF.

Details on this clonotype: The DNA is left out, because the CDR3 cannot be placed on it with certainty; the CDR3 is given as TCRdb lists it. The rearrangement links TRBV19 to TRBJ2-2; TRBD1, the table's D call, was not compared with the DNA. Germline V lookup: CDR1 LNHDA, CDR2 SQIVND (reference sequence). The CDR3 contains 23 residues when both ends are counted. CDR3 amino acids: CASKPAAAYYEQYFGTGTGELFF.

The rearrangement uses TRBV12-3 or TRBV12-4 and TRBJ1-4; D is uncertain. The CDR3 length is 14 residues. The V end lost 3 bases, the J end lost 5 bases, and 10 bases lay between the germline ends. CDR3 in amino acids: CASSFGLLNEKLFF. The CDR3 bases are TGTGCCAGCAGTTTCGGACTGCTGAATGAAAAACTGTTTTTT.

This clonotype was picked up a small number of times. J is TRBJ2-3 and V is TRBV18; 13 positions agree with TRBD2. Per the germline V gene, CDR1 is KGHSH and CDR2 is LQKENI. V lost 3 bases to trimming and J lost 3 bases; unmatched junction nucleotides: 6. The CDR3 extends over 17 amino acids. This CDR3 is CASSPRTSGSGTDTQYF. In DNA form, the CDR3 reads TGTGCCAGCTCACCGCGGACTAGCGGGAGTGGTACAGATACGCAGTATTTT.

There are many counts of this clonotype. This sequence joins TRBV5-1 and TRBJ1-2, with D possibly TRBD1 on 5 matching bases. The V end was cut by 0 bases, the J end by 7 bases, with 19 bases between. The germline V gene has CDR1 SGHRS and CDR2 YFSETQ. The CDR3 runs to 16 residues. CDR3 in DNA: TGCGCCAGCAGCTTGGCCGCGGGGGAAGGTGGTTCTGGCTACACCTTC. Protein sequence: CASSLAAGEGGSGYTF.

This clonotype was seen at least ten times. The chain carries TRBV6-2 or TRBV6-3 and TRBJ2-5; 11 positions agree with TRBD2. J lost 2 bases, V lost 6 bases, and 2 bases had no gene match. There are 14 residues in the CDR3. Germline V CDR1 and CDR2: MNHEY, SVGEGT. This CDR3 is CASRSSGGQETQYF. CDR3 DNA sequence: TGTGCCAGCAGATCTAGCGGGGGGCAAGAGACCCAGTACTTC.

This clonotype was seen ten or more times. The J gene is TRBJ1-2, the V gene TRBV3-1, with D possibly being TRBD1 (6 bases). Germline lookup yields CDR1 LGHDT and CDR2 YNNKEL (reference sequence). CDR3 length equals 14 residues. Trimming took 4 bases from V and 6 from J, leaving 15 bases between them. CDR3 in DNA: TGTGCCAGCAGCCTCGGGACATACGGTCATGGCTACACCTTC. Its translation is CASSLGTYGHGYTF.

This clonotype was seen repeatedly, ten times or more. This chain connects TRBV19 to TRBJ1-5; TRBD1 might be the D (5 bases). The CDR3 length is 16 residues. Per germline, CDR1 LNHDA and CDR2 SQIVND (reference sequence). Trimming took off 4 bases at V and 0 bases at J, with 13 bases between the two ends. The CDR3 region is CASSKAGPYSNQPQHF. In nucleotides, the CDR3 is TGTGCCAGTAGTAAGGCAGGGCCCTATAGCAATCAGCCCCAGCATTTT. The whole variable domain, remainder taken from reference TRBV19 and TRBJ1-5, is DGGITQSPKYLFRKEGQNVTLSCEQNLNHDAMYWYRQDPGQGLRLIYYSQIVNDFQKGDIAEGYSVSREKKESFPLTVTSAQKNPTAFYLCASSKAGPYSNQPQHFGDGTRLSIL.

This clonotype was seen repeatedly, ten times or more. The CDR3 sequence is CASKRGPLQETQYF. In nucleotides, the CDR3 is TGTGCCAGCAAGAGGGGACCCCTCCAAGAGACCCAGTACTTC. The chain has TRBV5-5 and TRBJ2-5, with D perhaps TRBD1 or TRBD2 (5 bases each). The CDR3 extends over 14 amino acids. The V end lost 6 bases, the J end lost 1 base, and 13 bases lay between the germline ends. Germline V lookup: CDR1 SGHKS, CDR2 YYEKEE (reference sequence). Combining the CDR3 with reference TRBV5-5 and TRBJ2-5 gives the whole variable domain DAGVTQSPTHLIKTRGQQVTLRCSPISGHKSVSWYQQVLGQGPQFIFQYYEKEERGRGNFPDRFSARQFPNYSSELNVNALLLGDSALYLCASKRGPLQETQYFGPGTRLLVL.

This clonotype was recorded at least ten times. V gene TRBV9 combines with J gene TRBJ1-5; D is perhaps TRBD1 (5 bases). Germline CDR1 is SGDLS and CDR2 is YYNGEE. Trimming took off 3 bases at V and 3 bases at J, with 10 bases between the two ends. The CDR3 has 14 amino acids. The DNA of the CDR3 is TGTGCCAGCAGCGCGGGACTCAACAATCAGCCCCAGCATTTT. The encoded protein is CASSAGLNNQPQHF.

In its sample, this clonotype was seen many times. The V call is TRBV19, the J call TRBJ2-2; 7 positions match TRBD1. Trimming removed 7 bases from V and 6 bases from J; junction bases left unmatched: 11. Germline CDR1 is LNHDA and CDR2 is SQIVND (reference sequence). The CDR3 has 15 amino acids. The CDR3 loop reads CASTSRGLASGELFF. CDR3 nucleotides: TGTGCCAGTACGTCAAGGGGGCTCGCATCCGGGGAGCTGTTTTTT.

This clonotype was counted many times. CDR3 region: CASRPPGGRHEQYF. The DNA for the CDR3 is TGTGCCAGCAGGCCCCCGGGGGGGCGACACGAGCAGTACTTC. This sequence joins TRBV6-1 and TRBJ2-7; 8 bases are a match to TRBD2. V trimming: 6 bases; J trimming: 5 bases; junction bases outside the gene matches: 9. Germline V gene sequence: CDR1 MNHNS, CDR2 SASEGT. This CDR3 contains 14 residues.

This clonotype was found many times. V is TRBV20-1 and J is TRBJ2-3; 13 bases match TRBD2. Per germline, CDR1 DFQATT and CDR2 SNEGSKA (reference sequence). This CDR3 is built from 15 residues. Trimming removed 3 bases from V and 2 bases from J; junction bases left unmatched: 2. CDR3 coding DNA: TGCAGTGCTAGGGGACTAGCGGGGCTCACAGATACGCAGTATTTT. Amino acids: CSARGLAGLTDTQYF.

This clonotype was observed many times. V usage is TRBV6-6 and J usage is TRBJ1-3; no clear D gene. Germline CDR1 and CDR2: MNHNY and SVGAGI (reference sequence). The V end was cut by 4 bases, the J end by 2 bases, with 9 bases between. This CDR3 comprises 14 residues. The CDR3 coding sequence is TGTGCCAGCAGTTCGAGGGTAGCTGGAAACACCATATATTTT. Encoded protein: CASSSRVAGNTIYF.

The genes are TRBV30 and TRBJ1-4; weak D call: TRBD1 (5 bases). Germline assignment: CDR1 GTSNPN and CDR2 SVGIG (reference sequence). CDR3 size: 12 residues. With 7 bases removed from V and 7 bases from J, the gap between germline ends came to 13 bases. CDR3 in amino acids: CALIRDPEKLFF. Here the CDR3 DNA reads TGTGCCTTGATCCGGGACCCTGAAAAACTGTTTTTT.

Regarding this clonotype: Without the conserved terminal phenylalanine or tryptophan, this CDR3 likely stems from a read error. The V call is TRBV19, the J call TRBJ2-6; D remains unclear. CDR3 length: 14 residues. CDR1 LNHDA and CDR2 SQIVND come from the germline V gene (reference sequence). The V and J ends lost 4 bases and 0 bases respectively, with 4 bases between them. CDR3 amino acids: CASSRGSGANVLTD. As DNA, the CDR3 is TGTGCCAGTAGTAGGGGCTCTGGGGCCAACGTCCTGACTGAC.

This clonotype showed up many times. CDR3 sequence (DNA): TGCAGTGCCCTTGACAGAACAACTAATGAAAAACTGTTTTTT. This translates into CSALDRTTNEKLFF. The chain is built from TRBV20-1 and TRBJ1-4; D is perhaps TRBD1 (5 bases). The CDR3 is 14 residues long. Germline CDR1 and CDR2: DFQATT and SNEGSKA (reference sequence). V shed 6 bases and J shed 0 bases, with 11 bases lying between them.

In the case of this clonotype: This clone may be a read error of a much larger clone one base away. This chain uses TRBV20-1 with TRBJ2-7; TRBD2 matches at 13 bases. This CDR3 is 15 amino acids long. Germline-derived CDR1 and CDR2 are DFQATT and SNEGSKA (reference sequence). With V trimmed by 5 bases and J by 2 bases, 6 bases remained unmatched. CDR3 sequence (DNA): TGCAGTGCTTCGAGGGGACTAGCGGGGACCTACGAGCAGTACTTC. This encodes CSASRGLAGTYEQYF.

This clonotype has ten or more counts. The chain joins TRBV4-1 to TRBJ1-2, with D possibly matching TRBD1 (5 bases). The germline gives CDR1 MGHRA, CDR2 YSYEKL. V lost 1 base, J lost 0 bases, and 18 bases lay in between. This CDR3 contains 18 residues. The CDR3 region is CASSQAGHLTSANYGYTF. CDR3 nucleotides: TGCGCCAGCAGCCAAGCAGGGCACCTTACCTCAGCTAACTATGGCTACACCTTC.

The rearrangement links TRBV11-2 to TRBJ2-3; tentatively, D is TRBD2 (6 bases). The CDR3 length is 14 residues. The V end was cut by 7 bases, the J end by 0 bases, with 11 bases between. Germline CDR1 reads SGHAT; CDR2 reads FQNNGV. The CDR3 reads CASNKGGSTDTQYF. CDR3 DNA: TGTGCCAGCAACAAAGGAGGGAGCACAGATACGCAGTATTTT.

V is TRBV24-1 and J is TRBJ1-2, with a weak D call TRBD1 (5 bases). This CDR3 spans 12 amino acids. V was shortened by 7 bases and J by 4 bases, with 9 bases between the two germline ends. Looked up from germline, CDR1 is KGHDR and CDR2 is SFDVKD. CDR3 coding DNA: TGTGCCACCAGCCCGGGGGGCTATGGCTACACCTTC. As protein: CATSPGGYGYTF.